These 26 T cell receptor beta chains originate from one sample sequenced in a study of blood T cell repertoires in COVID-19. Sequencing used immunoSEQ multiplex PCR; TCRdb keeps in-frame clones, though not all of them. Here the sample spans 110,000 to 150,000 clones, 88% being singletons. Sequencing was performed on peripheral blood. Receptor source: a man in his 70s with acute or convalescent COVID-19.

This clone has only a few counts. The chain couples TRBV2 to TRBJ1-3; D might be TRBD1 (6 bases). Germline V gives CDR1 SNHLY, CDR2 FYNNEI. CDR3 size: 17 residues. Trimming took 7 bases from V and 0 from J, leaving 19 bases between them. The CDR3, as DNA: TGTGCCAGCACCCCGGCGGGGGCGATTTACTCTGGAAACACCATATATTTT. It yields the protein CASTPAGAIYSGNTIYF.

This chain joins TRBV7-9 and TRBJ2-1; possibly TRBD2 for D (6 bases). The V gene's germline CDR1 is SEHNR and CDR2 FQNEAQ (reference sequence). The CDR3 extends over 14 amino acids. Trimming cost V 0 bases and J 5 bases, with 8 bases left between them. The DNA for the CDR3 is TGTGCCAGCAGCTTAGCGGCGGGGAACAATGAGCAGTTCTTC. It codes for CASSLAAGNNEQFF. Together with reference TRBV7-9 and TRBJ2-1, the CDR3 gives the full variable domain: DTGVSQNPRHKITKRGQNVTFRCDPISEHNRLYWYRQTLGQGPEFLTYFQNEAQLEKSRLLSDRFSAERPKGSFSTLEIQRTEQGDSAMYLCASSLAAGNNEQFFGPGTRLTVL.

A few counts support this clone. The chain combines TRBV18 with TRBJ1-1; D is uncertain. The germline V gene has CDR1 KGHSH and CDR2 LQKENI. The V gene lost 3 bases and the J gene lost 2 bases, with 7 bases spanning the gap. The CDR3 sequence is 13 residues long. The CDR3 sequence is CASSPIKNTEAFF. CDR3 nucleotides: TGTGCCAGCTCACCCATCAAAAACACTGAAGCTTTCTTT.

The rearrangement links TRBV30 to TRBJ1-5, with D possibly TRBD1 on 6 matching bases. CDR1 is GTSNPN, CDR2 SVGIG, per germline (reference sequence). V lost 1 base, J lost 2 bases, and 12 bases lay in between. The length of the CDR3 is 15 residues. The CDR3 sequence: CAWSAGGLGNQPQHF. The CDR3 DNA reads as TGTGCCTGGAGTGCCGGGGGGCTGGGCAATCAGCCCCAGCATTTT.

V gene TRBV15 combines with J gene TRBJ2-3; perhaps TRBD2 as D (6 bases). Germline V CDR1 and CDR2: LNHNV, YYDKDF (reference sequence). The CDR3 has 17 amino acids. The V end lost 2 bases, the J end lost 5 bases, and 20 bases lay between the germline ends. CDR3 amino acids: CATSRTLAQQWGDTQYF. CDR3 in DNA: TGTGCCACCAGCAGAACACTAGCCCAACAATGGGGAGATACGCAGTATTTT. The variable domain in full, with the rest retrieved from reference TRBV15 and TRBJ2-3, is DAMVIQNPRYQVTQFGKPVTLSCSQTLNHNVMYWYQQKSSQAPKLLFHYYDKDFNNEADTPDNFQSRRPNTSFCFLDIRSPGLGDTAMYLCATSRTLAQQWGDTQYFGPGTRLTVL.

The chain recombines TRBV20-1 with TRBJ1-1, with TRBD1 as a possible D gene (5 bases). The germline V gene encodes CDR1 DFQATT and CDR2 SNEGSKA (reference sequence). This CDR3 is built from 11 residues. The V end was cut by 6 bases, the J end by 10 bases, with 15 bases between. The CDR3 nucleotides are TGCAGTGCCGTTGAAGGGGTCGGAGCTTTCTTT. The encoded protein is CSAVEGVGAFF.

The gene calls are TRBV27 and TRBJ1-3, with D perhaps matching TRBD1 (6 bases). V was shortened by 8 bases and J by 0 bases, with 14 bases between the two germline ends. Germline V gene data show CDR1 as MNHEY and CDR2 as SMNVEV (reference sequence). This CDR3 comprises 15 residues. The CDR3 nucleotides are TGTGCCAGCTCTTCCGGCAGGGGCTCTGGAAACACCATATATTTT. Translated, it gives CASSSGRGSGNTIYF.

J is TRBJ1-4 and V is TRBV28; TRBD1 agrees at 7 bases. CDR3 length equals 14 residues. The germline CDR1 and CDR2 sequences are MDHEN and SYDVKM. The trim removed 3 bases at V and 6 bases at J, leaving 4 bases unmatched. The CDR3 coding sequence is TGTGCCAGCAGTTTGACAGGGAGGTATGAAAAACTGTTTTTT. Protein: CASSLTGRYEKLFF.

The rearrangement links TRBV7-9 to TRBJ2-2; tentative D call: TRBD1 (5 bases). The germline V gene has CDR1 SEHNR and CDR2 FQNEAQ (reference sequence). The CDR3 is made up of 15 amino acids. Trimming took 5 bases from V and 4 from J, leaving 14 bases between them. CDR3 coding DNA: TGTGCCAGCAGCCGGGTAGGGGCTAGCACCGGGGAGCTGTTTTTT. This sequence encodes CASSRVGASTGELFF.

The chain recombines TRBV7-9 with TRBJ1-3; TRBD1 might be the D (5 bases). V lost 2 bases to trimming and J lost 4 bases, with 6 bases between them. The CDR3 sequence is 13 residues long. Per germline, CDR1 SEHNR and CDR2 FQNEAQ (reference sequence). The CDR3 DNA is TGTGCCAGCAGCTTACCAGGGGGAAACACCATATATTTT. As protein: CASSLPGGNTIYF.

This chain links TRBV2 with TRBJ2-7, with 7 positions matching TRBD1. The CDR3 loop spans 14 amino acids. Germline V CDR1 and CDR2: SNHLY, FYNNEI. V dropped 7 bases and J dropped 2; count of bases not matched to a gene: 8. CDR3 sequence (DNA): TGTGCCAGCACCGAGACCGGGACAGCCTACGAGCAGTACTTC. This sequence encodes CASTETGTAYEQYF.

This chain connects TRBV6-5 to TRBJ2-7, with 9 bases fitting TRBD1. Germline loops: CDR1 MNHEY, CDR2 SVGAGI. This CDR3 has 13 amino acids. J lost 1 base, V lost 9 bases, and 4 bases had no gene match. The CDR3 nucleotides read TGTGCCAGTACAGGGGGCGTATCCTACGAGCAGTACTTC. Translation: CASTGGVSYEQYF.

The genes are TRBV2 and TRBJ2-7; 9 nucleotides match TRBD1. Trimming cost V 6 bases and J 5 bases; bases outside gene matches: 14. The CDR3 has 16 residues. Germline V CDR1 and CDR2: SNHLY, FYNNEI. This CDR3 reads CASRAGTGTGRDEQYF. Here the CDR3 DNA reads TGTGCCAGCAGGGCCGGAACCGGGACAGGGCGCGACGAGCAGTACTTC.

The rearrangement joins TRBV6-5 to TRBJ2-3; 11 bases agree with TRBD2. Per the germline V gene, CDR1 is MNHEY and CDR2 is SVGAGI. V gave up 6 bases and J gave up 11 bases; unmatched junction bases: 10. CDR3 length: 14 residues. CDR3 DNA sequence: TGTGCCAGCAGAGTTAGCGGGAGGGGGTTTTGGCAGTATTTT. Residues: CASRVSGRGFWQYF.

Remarks on this clone: Other DNA sequences within the sample encode an identical CDR3. This chain joins TRBV5-1 and TRBJ2-3; no clear D. The CDR3 covers 14 residues. CDR1 is SGHRS and CDR2 is YFSETQ in the germline V gene. V was clipped by 0 bases and J by 1 base, with 6 bases between them. CDR3 region: CASSLGTGTDTQYF. The CDR3 DNA is TGCGCCAGCAGCTTGGGCACAGGCACAGATACGCAGTATTTT.

There are a few counts of this clone. J is TRBJ2-5 and V is TRBV2, with 7 bases that match TRBD1. This CDR3 contains 15 residues. Germline CDR1 is SNHLY and CDR2 is FYNNEI. Trimming removed 1 base from V and 2 bases from J; junction bases left unmatched: 4. The CDR3 DNA is TGTGCCAGCAGTGAAGGAAACAGGGGTCAAGAGACCCAGTACTTC. This codes for CASSEGNRGQETQYF.

V is TRBV19 and J is TRBJ1-1; 10 bases are shared with TRBD1. Trimming cost V 3 bases and J 1 base; bases outside gene matches: 11. Germline values: CDR1 LNHDA, CDR2 SQIVND (reference sequence). The CDR3 covers 18 residues. In nucleotides, the CDR3 is TGTGCCAGTAGTATTACCCCCGACAGGGGGCGGGGGAACACTGAAGCTTTCTTT. It is translated as CASSITPDRGRGNTEAFF.

V usage is TRBV3-1 (or the pseudogene TRBV3-2) and J usage is TRBJ2-7, with D perhaps TRBD1 (6 bases). Trimming took off 2 bases at V and 1 base at J, with 9 bases between the two ends. This CDR3 is built from 14 residues. Germline V gene data show CDR1 as LGHDT and CDR2 as YNNKEL (reference sequence). CDR3 coding DNA: TGTGCCAGCAGCCAACAGGGGCGATCCTACGAGCAGTACTTC. Translating gives CASSQQGRSYEQYF.

The rearrangement uses TRBV29-1 and TRBJ2-3; 10 nucleotides align to TRBD1. The germline CDR1 and CDR2 sequences are SQVTM and ANQGSEA. Losses at the gene ends were 7 bases for V and 1 base for J; bases not matched to a gene: 5. The CDR3 consists of 14 residues. In nucleotides, the CDR3 is TGCAGCGGTACTGGGACAGGGGGCACAGATACGCAGTATTTT. Residues: CSGTGTGGTDTQYF.

The table lists this clone with a few counts. The chain is built from TRBV6-5 and TRBJ2-1, with TRBD2 matching 8 bases. The germline CDR1 and CDR2 sequences are MNHEY and SVGAGI. V was pared by 7 bases and J by 5 bases, with 10 bases of the junction left unmatched. This CDR3 region has 15 residues. CDR3 nucleotides: TGTGCCAGCAATTTAGCGGGGCTACTTAACAATGAGCAGTTCTTC. As protein: CASNLAGLLNNEQFF.

The chain is built from TRBV7-9 and TRBJ2-2; D uncertain. Germline CDR1 reads SEHNR; CDR2 reads FQNEAQ (reference sequence). V was clipped by 6 bases and J by 5 bases, with 10 bases between them. The CDR3 consists of 13 residues. DNA of the CDR3: TGTGCCAGCAGAGTCGAGTCGACCGGGGAGCTGTTTTTT. Protein: CASRVESTGELFF.

The V call is TRBV6-5, the J call TRBJ1-6, with TRBD1 identical over 7 bases. Germline-derived CDR1 and CDR2 are MNHEY and SVGAGI. This CDR3 has 13 amino acids. The V segment lost 10 bases and the J segment 10 bases; nucleotides outside the gene matches: 10. CDR3 amino acids: CAIGQDEGSPLHF. The DNA of the CDR3 is TGTGCCATCGGACAGGACGAGGGATCACCCCTCCACTTT.

V and J are TRBV7-9 and TRBJ1-1, with D possibly TRBD1 on 6 matching bases. Trimming stripped 5 bases from V and 1 base from J, with 14 bases between. The CDR3 totals 15 residues. Germline V gene data show CDR1 as SEHNR and CDR2 as FQNEAQ (reference sequence). The CDR3 here is CASSERDIWNTEAFF. CDR3 sequence (DNA): TGTGCCAGCAGCGAAAGGGACATATGGAACACTGAAGCTTTCTTT.

The table lists this clone with a count of one. V and J are TRBV19 and TRBJ2-3; 11 bases align to TRBD1. CDR1 and CDR2 from the germline V gene are LNHDA and SQIVND (reference sequence). CDR3 length: 16 amino acids. The trim removed 2 bases at V and 3 bases at J, leaving 4 bases unmatched. The CDR3 DNA sequence: TGTGCCAGTAGTATAAGAGGGACAGGGGGGACAGATACGCAGTATTTT. Amino acids: CASSIRGTGGTDTQYF.

This clone was seen more than once but under ten times. This rearrangement joins TRBV4-2 to TRBJ2-5, with 10 nucleotides matching TRBD1. Germline CDR1 is LGHNA and CDR2 is YNFKEQ. The V segment lost 0 bases and the J segment 5 bases; nucleotides outside the gene matches: 9. CDR3 length: 17 residues. The CDR3 DNA sequence: TGTGCCAGCAGCCAAGATGGGTCGACAGGGGGCAGGGAGACCCAGTACTTC. Its translation is CASSQDGSTGGRETQYF.

The chain uses TRBV28 and TRBJ2-7; no definite D call. CDR3 length equals 15 residues. In germline, CDR1 is MDHEN, CDR2 SYDVKM. The germline V and J ends were trimmed by 2 bases and 3 bases, with 14 bases remaining between them. The CDR3 DNA reads TGTGCCAGCAGTTTAGGTGAACACCCAAACTACGAGCAGTACTTC. Residues: CASSLGEHPNYEQYF.